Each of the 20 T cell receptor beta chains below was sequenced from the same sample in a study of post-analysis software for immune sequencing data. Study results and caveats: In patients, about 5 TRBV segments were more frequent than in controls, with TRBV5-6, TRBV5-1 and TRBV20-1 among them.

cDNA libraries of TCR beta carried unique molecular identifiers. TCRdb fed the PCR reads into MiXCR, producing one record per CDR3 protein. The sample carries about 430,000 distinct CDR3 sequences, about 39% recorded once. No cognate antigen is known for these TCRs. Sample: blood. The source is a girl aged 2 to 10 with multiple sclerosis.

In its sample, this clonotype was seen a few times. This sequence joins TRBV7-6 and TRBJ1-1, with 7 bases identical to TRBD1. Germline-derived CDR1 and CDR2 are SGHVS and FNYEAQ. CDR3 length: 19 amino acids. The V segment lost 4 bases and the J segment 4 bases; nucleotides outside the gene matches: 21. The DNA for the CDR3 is TGTGCCAGCAGCTCCGATTCGGTCGGGGAGAGGGGGCTTTTCACTGAAGCTTTCTTT. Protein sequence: CASSSDSVGERGLFTEAFF.

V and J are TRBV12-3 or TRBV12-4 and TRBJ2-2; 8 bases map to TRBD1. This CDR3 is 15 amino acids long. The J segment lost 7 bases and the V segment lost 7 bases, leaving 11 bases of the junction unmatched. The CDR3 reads CASTHSQGAVGELFF. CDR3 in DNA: TGTGCCAGCACCCACTCCCAGGGGGCGGTCGGGGAGCTGTTTTTT.

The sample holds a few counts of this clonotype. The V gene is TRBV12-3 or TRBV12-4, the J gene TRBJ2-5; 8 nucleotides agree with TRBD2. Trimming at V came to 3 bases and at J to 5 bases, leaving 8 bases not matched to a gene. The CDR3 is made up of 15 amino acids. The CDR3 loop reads CASSFFPAGVETQYF. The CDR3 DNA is TGTGCCAGCAGTTTCTTTCCAGCGGGAGTGGAGACCCAGTACTTC.

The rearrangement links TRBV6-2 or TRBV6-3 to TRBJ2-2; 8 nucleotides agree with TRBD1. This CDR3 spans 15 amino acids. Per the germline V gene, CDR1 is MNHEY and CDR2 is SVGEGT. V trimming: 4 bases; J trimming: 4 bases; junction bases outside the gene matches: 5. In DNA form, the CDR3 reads TGTGCCAGCAGTTGGACAGGGCTTTTCACCGGGGAGCTGTTTTTT. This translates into CASSWTGLFTGELFF.

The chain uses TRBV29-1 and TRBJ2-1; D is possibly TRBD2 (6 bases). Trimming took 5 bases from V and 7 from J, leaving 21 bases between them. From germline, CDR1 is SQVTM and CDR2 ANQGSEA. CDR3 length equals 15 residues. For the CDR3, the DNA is TGCAGCGTTCCTAAGGCCGGTCGGGAGCTTAATGAGCAGTTCTTC. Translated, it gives CSVPKAGRELNEQFF.

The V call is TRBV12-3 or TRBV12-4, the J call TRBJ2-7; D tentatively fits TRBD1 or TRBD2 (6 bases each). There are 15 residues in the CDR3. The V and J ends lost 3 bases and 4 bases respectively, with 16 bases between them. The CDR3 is CASSFLPGAGYEQYF. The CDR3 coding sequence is TGTGCCAGCAGTTTCTTGCCGGGGGCGGGGTACGAGCAGTACTTC.

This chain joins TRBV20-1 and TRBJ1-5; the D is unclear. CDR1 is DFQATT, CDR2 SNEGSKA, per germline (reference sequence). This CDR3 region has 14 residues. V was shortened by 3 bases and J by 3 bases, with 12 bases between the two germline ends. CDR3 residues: CSARIQQPNQPQHF. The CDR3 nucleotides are TGCAGTGCTAGGATCCAACAGCCCAATCAGCCCCAGCATTTT.

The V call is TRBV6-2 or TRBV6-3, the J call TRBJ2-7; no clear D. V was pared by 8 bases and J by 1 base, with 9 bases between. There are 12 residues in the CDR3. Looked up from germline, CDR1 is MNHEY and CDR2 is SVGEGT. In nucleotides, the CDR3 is TGTGCCAGCTACGGGCTATCCTACGAGCAGTACTTC. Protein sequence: CASYGLSYEQYF.

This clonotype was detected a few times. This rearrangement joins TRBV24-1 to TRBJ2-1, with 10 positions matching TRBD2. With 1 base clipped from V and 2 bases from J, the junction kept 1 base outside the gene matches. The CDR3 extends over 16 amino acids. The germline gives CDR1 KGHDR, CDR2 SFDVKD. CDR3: CATSDLAGGPYNEQFF. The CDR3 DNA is TGTGCCACCAGTGATTTAGCGGGAGGGCCCTACAATGAGCAGTTCTTC.

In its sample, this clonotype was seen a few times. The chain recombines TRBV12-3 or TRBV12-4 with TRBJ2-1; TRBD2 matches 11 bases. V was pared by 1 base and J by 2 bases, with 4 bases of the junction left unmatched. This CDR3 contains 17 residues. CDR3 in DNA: TGTGCCAGCAGTTTAGGACTAGCGGGATCGGCCTACAATGAGCAGTTCTTC. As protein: CASSLGLAGSAYNEQFF.

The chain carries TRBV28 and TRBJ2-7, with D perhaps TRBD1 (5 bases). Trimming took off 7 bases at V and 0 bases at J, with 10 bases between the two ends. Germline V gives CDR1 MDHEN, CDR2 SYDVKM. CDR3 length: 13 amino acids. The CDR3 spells CASKGQGSYEQYF. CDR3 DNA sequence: TGTGCCAGCAAAGGGCAGGGCTCCTACGAGCAGTACTTC.

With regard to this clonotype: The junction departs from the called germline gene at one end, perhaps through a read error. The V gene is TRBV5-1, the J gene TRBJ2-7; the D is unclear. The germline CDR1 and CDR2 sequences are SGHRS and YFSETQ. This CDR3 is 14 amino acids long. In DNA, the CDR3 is TGCGCCGGCAGCCAAGCCCCGTTGTCGGGTGAGCAGTACTTC. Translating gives CAGSQAPLSGEQYF. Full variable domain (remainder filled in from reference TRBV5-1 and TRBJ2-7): KAGVTQTPRYLIKTRGQQVTLSCSPISGHRSVSWYQQTPGQGLQFLFEYFSETQRNKGNFPGRFSGRQFSNSRSEMNVSTLELGDSALYLCAGSQAPLSGEQYFGPGTRLTVT.

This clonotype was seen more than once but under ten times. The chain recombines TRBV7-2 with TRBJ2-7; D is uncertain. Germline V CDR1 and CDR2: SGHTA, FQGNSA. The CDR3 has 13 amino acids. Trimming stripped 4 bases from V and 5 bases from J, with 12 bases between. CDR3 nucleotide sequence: TGTGCCAGCAGCTCCGTCCCCCGGAACGAGCAGTACTTC. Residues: CASSSVPRNEQYF.

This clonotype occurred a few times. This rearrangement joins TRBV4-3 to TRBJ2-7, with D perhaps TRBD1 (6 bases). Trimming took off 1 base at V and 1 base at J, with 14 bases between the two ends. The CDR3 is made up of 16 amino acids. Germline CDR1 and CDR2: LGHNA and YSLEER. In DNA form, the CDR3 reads TGCGCCAGCAGCCAAGTAGGGCAGGGGACGTCCTACGAGCAGTACTTC. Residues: CASSQVGQGTSYEQYF.

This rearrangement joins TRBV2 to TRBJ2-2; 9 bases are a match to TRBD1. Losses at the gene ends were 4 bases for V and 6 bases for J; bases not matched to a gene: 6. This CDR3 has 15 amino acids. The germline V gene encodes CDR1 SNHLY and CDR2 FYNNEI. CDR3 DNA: TGTGCCAGCAGTGGGACAGGGGAATTCGCCGGGGAGCTGTTTTTT. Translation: CASSGTGEFAGELFF.

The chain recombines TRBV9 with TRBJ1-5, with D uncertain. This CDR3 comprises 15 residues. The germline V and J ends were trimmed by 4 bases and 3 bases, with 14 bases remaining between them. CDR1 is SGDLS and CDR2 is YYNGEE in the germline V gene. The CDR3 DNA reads TGTGCCAGCAGCCCCCGGGGTTCGATCAATCAGCCCCAGCATTTT. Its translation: CASSPRGSINQPQHF.

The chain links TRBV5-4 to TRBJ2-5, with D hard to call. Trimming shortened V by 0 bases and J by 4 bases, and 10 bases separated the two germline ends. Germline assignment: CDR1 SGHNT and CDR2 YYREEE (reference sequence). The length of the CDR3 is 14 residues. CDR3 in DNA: TGTGCCAGCAGCTTGGCCCGGCTTCCAGAGACCCAGTACTTC. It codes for CASSLARLPETQYF.

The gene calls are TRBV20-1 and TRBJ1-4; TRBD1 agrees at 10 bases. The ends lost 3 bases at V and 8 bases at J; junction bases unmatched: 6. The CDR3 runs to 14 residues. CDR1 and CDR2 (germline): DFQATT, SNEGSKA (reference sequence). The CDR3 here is CSASRQGAKEKLFF. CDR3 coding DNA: TGCAGTGCTAGTAGACAGGGGGCCAAGGAAAAACTGTTTTTT.

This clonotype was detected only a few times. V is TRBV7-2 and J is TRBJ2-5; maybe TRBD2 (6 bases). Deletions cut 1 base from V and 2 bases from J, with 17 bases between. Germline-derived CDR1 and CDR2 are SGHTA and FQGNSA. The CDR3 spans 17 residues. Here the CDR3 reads CASSLVRGDLVQETQYF. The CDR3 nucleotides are TGTGCCAGCAGCTTAGTTCGCGGGGATCTCGTTCAAGAGACCCAGTACTTC.

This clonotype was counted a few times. CDR3 region: CSAMLADYNEQFF. The CDR3 region has the DNA TGCAGTGCTATGCTAGCGGACTACAATGAGCAGTTCTTC. This chain links TRBV20-1 with TRBJ2-1, with 7 bases fitting TRBD2. Germline CDR1 is DFQATT and CDR2 is SNEGSKA (reference sequence). This CDR3 has 13 amino acids. J gave up 3 bases and V 4 bases, and 3 bases lay outside the gene matches.